What follows is one TCR beta chain and its context. Its antigen is unknown. The authors gated naive CD8+ T cells as CD45RO-CCR7+CD27+CD95-. These data originate in a study of CXCR3-negative and CXCR3-positive naive CD8 T cells. As for the study in general: TRB reads totalled about 130 million, about 1.5 +/- 0.3 million per library. Study-wide results and limits: Most assays were run on fresh PBMCs (CXCR3 expression partially decreased after cryopreservation). Naive CXCR3-positive cells had TRB CDR3s more hydrophobic than those of CXCR3-negative naive cells. Naive cells used TRBV-TRBJ genes in much the same way whether CXCR3-negative or CXCR3-positive; memory cells did not.

CDR3 length equals 15 residues. Germline CDR1 SGHDN, CDR2 FVKESK. In preparing the TRB cDNA libraries, 5' RACE with UMI labels was used. TCRdb processed the 5' RACE reads again and assigns one entry to each CDR3 protein, with no DNA. The table lists approximately 89,000 distinct CDR3 sequences. Sequenced input: naive CXCR3+ CD8+ T cells from blood. The subset was: CD45RO-CCR7+CD27+CD95- naive CD8+ T cells expressing CXCR3 (TNR3+). The origin of this receptor is a human donor in good health. Some clones in this sample may be carry-over from other donors' samples. The chain recombines TRBV14 with TRBJ1-2; there is no DNA to check the TCRdb D call of TRBD1. This chain's CDR3 is CASSQAVGGGHGYTF.